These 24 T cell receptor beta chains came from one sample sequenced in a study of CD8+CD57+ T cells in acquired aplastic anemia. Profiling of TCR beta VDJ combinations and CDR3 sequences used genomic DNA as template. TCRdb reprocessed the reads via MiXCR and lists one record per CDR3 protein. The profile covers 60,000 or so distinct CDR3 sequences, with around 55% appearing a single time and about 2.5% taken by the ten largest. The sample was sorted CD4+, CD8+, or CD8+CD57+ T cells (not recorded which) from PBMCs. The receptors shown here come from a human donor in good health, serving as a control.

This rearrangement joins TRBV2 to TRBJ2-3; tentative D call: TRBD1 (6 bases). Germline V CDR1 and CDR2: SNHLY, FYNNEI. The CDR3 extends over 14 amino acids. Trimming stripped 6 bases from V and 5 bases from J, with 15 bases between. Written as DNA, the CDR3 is TGTGCCAGCAGAGGACAGTCGGCGGGAGATACGCAGTATTTT. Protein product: CASRGQSAGDTQYF. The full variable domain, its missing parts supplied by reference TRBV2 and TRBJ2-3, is EPEVTQTPSHQVTQMGQEVILRCVPISNHLYFYWYRQILGQKVEFLVSFYNNEISEKSEIFDDQFSVERPDGSNFTLKIRSTKLEDSAMYFCASRGQSAGDTQYFGPGTRLTVL.

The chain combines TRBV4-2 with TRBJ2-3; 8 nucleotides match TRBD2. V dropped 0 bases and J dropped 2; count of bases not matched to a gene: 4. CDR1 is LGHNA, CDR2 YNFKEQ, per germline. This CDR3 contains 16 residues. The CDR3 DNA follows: TGTGCCAGCAGCCAAGAGGCTAGCGGGTACACAGATACGCAGTATTTT. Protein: CASSQEASGYTDTQYF.

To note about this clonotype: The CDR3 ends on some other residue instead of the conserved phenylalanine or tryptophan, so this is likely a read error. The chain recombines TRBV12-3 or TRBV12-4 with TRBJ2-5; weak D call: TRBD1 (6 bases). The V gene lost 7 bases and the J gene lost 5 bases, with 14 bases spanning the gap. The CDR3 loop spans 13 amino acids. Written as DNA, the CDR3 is TGTGCCAGCACCACAAGGGGGTTCGAGACCCAGTACTCC. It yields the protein CASTTRGFETQYS.

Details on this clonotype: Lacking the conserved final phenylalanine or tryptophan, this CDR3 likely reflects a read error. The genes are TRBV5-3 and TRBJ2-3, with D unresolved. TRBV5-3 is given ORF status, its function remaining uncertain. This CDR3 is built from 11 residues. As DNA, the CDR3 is TGTGCCAGCAGCTCCTCAGATACGCAGTATCTT. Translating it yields CASSSSDTQYL.

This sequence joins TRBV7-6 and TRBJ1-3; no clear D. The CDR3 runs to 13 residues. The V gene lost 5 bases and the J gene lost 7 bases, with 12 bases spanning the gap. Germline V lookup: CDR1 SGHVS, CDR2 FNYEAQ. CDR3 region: CASSLGRQNTIYF. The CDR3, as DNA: TGTGCCAGCAGCCTAGGGCGGCAGAACACCATATATTTT.

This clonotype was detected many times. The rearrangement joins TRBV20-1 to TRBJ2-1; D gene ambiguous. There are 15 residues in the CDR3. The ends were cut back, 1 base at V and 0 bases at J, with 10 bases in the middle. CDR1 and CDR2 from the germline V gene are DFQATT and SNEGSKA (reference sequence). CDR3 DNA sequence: TGCAGTGCTAGAGTTAGCCGGAGCTCCTACAATGAGCAGTTCTTC. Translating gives CSARVSRSSYNEQFF.

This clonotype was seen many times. The DNA for the CDR3 is TGTGCCAGCAGTCGGGTTTCAGGAGGCCTTTACAATGAGCAGTTCTTC. Its translation: CASSRVSGGLYNEQFF. V gene TRBV2 combines with J gene TRBJ2-1; D possibly corresponds to TRBD2 (5 bases). Trimming took 5 bases from V and 4 from J, leaving 18 bases between them. The CDR3 runs to 16 residues. Germline V gives CDR1 SNHLY, CDR2 FYNNEI.

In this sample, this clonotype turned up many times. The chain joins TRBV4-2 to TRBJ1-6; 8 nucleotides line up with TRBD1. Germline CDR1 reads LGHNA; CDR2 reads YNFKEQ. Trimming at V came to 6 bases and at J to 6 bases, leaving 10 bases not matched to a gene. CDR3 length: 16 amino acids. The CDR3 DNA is TGTGCCAGCAGGACATCACGGACAGGGCTTAATTCACCCCTCCACTTT. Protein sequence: CASRTSRTGLNSPLHF.

CDR3 bases: TGTGCCAGCAGCTTAGAAGGATTCCGTTCCTACGAGCAGTACTTC. Protein sequence: CASSLEGFRSYEQYF. This chain links TRBV11-2 with TRBJ2-7; D not resolved. The V end lost 0 bases, the J end lost 1 base, and 10 bases lay between the germline ends. Germline V gene sequence: CDR1 SGHAT, CDR2 FQNNGV. The length of the CDR3 is 15 residues.

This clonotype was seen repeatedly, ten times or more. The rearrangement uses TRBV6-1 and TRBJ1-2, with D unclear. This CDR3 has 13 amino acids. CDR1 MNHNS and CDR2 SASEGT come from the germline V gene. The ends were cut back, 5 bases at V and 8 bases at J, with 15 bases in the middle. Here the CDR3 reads CASSRGPSRGYTF. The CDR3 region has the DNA TGTGCCAGCAGTCGTGGACCCTCTCGGGGCTACACCTTC.

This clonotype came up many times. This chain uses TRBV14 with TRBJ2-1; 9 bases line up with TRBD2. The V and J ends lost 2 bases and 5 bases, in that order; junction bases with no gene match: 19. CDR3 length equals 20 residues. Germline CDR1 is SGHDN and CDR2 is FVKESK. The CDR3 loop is CASSQSLAVAGAATNNEQFF. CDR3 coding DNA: TGTGCCAGCAGCCAATCCTTGGCGGTAGCGGGAGCAGCGACAAACAATGAGCAGTTCTTC. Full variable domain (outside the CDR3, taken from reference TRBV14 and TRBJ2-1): EAGVTQFPSHSVIEKGQTVTLRCDPISGHDNLYWYRRVMGKEIKFLLHFVKESKQDESGMPNNRFLAERTGGTYSTLKVQPAELEDSGVYFCASSQSLAVAGAATNNEQFFGPGTRLTVL.

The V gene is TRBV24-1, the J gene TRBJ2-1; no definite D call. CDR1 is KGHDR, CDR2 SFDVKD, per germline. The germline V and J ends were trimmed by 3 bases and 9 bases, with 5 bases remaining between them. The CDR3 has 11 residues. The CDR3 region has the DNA TGTGCCACCAGTGATCCCCGTGAGCAGTTCTTC. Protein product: CATSDPREQFF.

The chain's CDR3 is CASTLGQRETQYF. CDR3 nucleotides: TGTGCCAGCACCTTGGGACAGCGAGAGACCCAGTACTTC. The V call is TRBV7-9, the J call TRBJ2-5, with 7 bases that match TRBD1. The V segment lost 7 bases and the J segment 4 bases; nucleotides outside the gene matches: 6. Germline CDR1 is SEHNR and CDR2 is FQNEAQ (reference sequence). The CDR3 runs 13 residues.

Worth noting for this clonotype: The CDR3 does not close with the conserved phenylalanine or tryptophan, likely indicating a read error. This CDR3 is CAISESLAGGYEQYS. The CDR3 DNA is TGTGCCATCAGTGAGTCTCTAGCGGGGGGCTACGAGCAGTACTCC. The rearrangement uses TRBV10-3 and TRBJ2-7, with 11 bases aligning to TRBD2. The CDR3 has 15 amino acids. With 0 bases clipped from V and 3 bases from J, the junction kept 1 base outside the gene matches. Germline assignment: CDR1 ENHRY and CDR2 SYGVKD.

CDR3 in amino acids: CATSGGRRASDEQFF. For the CDR3, the DNA is TGTGCCACCAGCGGTGGACGTCGTGCATCCGATGAGCAGTTCTTC. The chain uses TRBV15 and TRBJ2-1; D gene ambiguous. V was cut by 5 bases and J by 8 bases, with 19 bases left in between. Germline V gene sequence: CDR1 LNHNV, CDR2 YYDKDF (reference sequence). This CDR3 has 15 amino acids.

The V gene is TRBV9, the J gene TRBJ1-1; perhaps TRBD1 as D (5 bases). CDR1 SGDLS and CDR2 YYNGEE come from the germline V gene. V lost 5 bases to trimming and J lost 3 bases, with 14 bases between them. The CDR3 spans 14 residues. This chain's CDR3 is CASSISGWDTEAFF. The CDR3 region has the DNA TGTGCCAGCAGTATATCAGGGTGGGACACTGAAGCTTTCTTT.

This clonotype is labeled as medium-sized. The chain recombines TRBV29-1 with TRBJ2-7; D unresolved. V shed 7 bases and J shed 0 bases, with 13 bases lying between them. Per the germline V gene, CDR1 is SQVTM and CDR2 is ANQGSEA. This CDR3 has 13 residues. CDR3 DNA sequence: TGCAGCGCCACGGACGGAGCCTCCTACGAGCAGTACTTC. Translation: CSATDGASYEQYF.

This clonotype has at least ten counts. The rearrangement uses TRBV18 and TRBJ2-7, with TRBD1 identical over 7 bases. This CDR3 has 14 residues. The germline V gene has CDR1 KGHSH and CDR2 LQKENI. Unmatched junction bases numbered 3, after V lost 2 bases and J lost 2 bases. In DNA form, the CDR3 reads TGTGCCAGCTCACCAGGACAGGCGGCCTACGAGCAGTACTTC. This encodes CASSPGQAAYEQYF.

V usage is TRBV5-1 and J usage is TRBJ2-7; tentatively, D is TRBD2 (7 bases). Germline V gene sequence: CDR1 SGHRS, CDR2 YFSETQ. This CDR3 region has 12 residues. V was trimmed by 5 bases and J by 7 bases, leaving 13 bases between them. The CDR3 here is CASSAGAGEQYF. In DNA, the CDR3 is TGCGCCAGCAGTGCGGGGGCGGGGGAGCAGTACTTC.

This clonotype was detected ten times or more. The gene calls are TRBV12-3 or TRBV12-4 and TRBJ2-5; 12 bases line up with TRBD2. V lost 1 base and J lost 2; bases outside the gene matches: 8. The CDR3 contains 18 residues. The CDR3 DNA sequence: TGTGCCAGCAGTTTAGGGGCTAGCGGGAGGGCCTTACAAGAGACCCAGTACTTC. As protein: CASSLGASGRALQETQYF.

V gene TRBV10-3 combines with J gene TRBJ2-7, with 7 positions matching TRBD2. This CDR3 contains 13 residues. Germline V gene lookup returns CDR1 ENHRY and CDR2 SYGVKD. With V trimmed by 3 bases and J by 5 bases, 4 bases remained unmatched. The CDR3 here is CAISDNRGDEQYF. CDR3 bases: TGTGCCATCAGTGATAATCGGGGGGACGAGCAGTACTTC.

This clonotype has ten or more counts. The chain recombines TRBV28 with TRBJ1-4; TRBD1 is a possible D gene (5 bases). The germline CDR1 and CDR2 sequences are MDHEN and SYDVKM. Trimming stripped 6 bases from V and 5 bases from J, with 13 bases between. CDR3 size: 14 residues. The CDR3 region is CASSSGASNEKLFF. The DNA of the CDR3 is TGTGCCAGCAGCTCTGGGGCCTCGAATGAAAAACTGTTTTTT.

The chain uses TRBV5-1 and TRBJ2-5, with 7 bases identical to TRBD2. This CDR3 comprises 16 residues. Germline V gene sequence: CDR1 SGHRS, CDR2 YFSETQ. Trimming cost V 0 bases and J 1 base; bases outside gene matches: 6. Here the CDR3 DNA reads TGCGCCAGCAGCTTGGCGACGGGCGGGGGCCAAGAGACCCAGTACTTC. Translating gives CASSLATGGGQETQYF.

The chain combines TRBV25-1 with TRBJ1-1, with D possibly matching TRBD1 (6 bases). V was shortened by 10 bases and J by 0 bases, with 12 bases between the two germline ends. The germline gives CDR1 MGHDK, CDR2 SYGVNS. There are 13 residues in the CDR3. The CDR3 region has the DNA TGTGCCACTACCGGGGGGCTGAACACTGAAGCTTTCTTT. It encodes CATTGGLNTEAFF.